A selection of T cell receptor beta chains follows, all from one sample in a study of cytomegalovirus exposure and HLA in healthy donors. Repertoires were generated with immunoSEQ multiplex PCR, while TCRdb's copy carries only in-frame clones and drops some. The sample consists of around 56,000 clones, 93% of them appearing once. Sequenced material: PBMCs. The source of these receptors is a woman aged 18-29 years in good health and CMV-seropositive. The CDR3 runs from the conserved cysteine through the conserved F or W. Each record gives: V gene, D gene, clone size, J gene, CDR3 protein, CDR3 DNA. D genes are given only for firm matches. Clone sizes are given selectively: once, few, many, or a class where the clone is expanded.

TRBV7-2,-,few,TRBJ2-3,CASSLVRGSADTQYF,TGTGCCAGCAGCTTAGTTCGGGGTTCTGCAGATACGCAGTATTTT
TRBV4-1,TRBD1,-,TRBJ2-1,CASSQDRQGRVNEQFF,TGCGCCAGCAGCCAAGATAGACAGGGGAGAGTCAATGAGCAGTTCTTC
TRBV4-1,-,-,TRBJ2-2,CASSPSRQGPTGELFF,TGCGCCAGCAGCCCCTCCAGGCAGGGGCCTACCGGGGAGCTGTTTTTT
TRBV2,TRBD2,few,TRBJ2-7,CASRGSIAGF,TGTGCCAGCAGGGGGAGTATAGCGGGGTTC
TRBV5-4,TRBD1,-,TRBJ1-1,CASSIDRGTEAFF,TGTGCCAGCAGCATTGACAGGGGGACTGAAGCTTTCTTT
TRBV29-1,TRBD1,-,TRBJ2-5,CSVSQAGGETQYF,TGCAGCGTTTCCCAAGCAGGGGGAGAGACCCAGTACTTC
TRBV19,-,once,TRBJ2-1,CATRNNEQFF,TGTGCCACCAGAAACAATGAGCAGTTCTTC
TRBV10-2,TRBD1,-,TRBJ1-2,CASSEGTGAMGYGYTF,TGCGCCAGCAGTGAGGGGACAGGGGCCATGGGCTATGGCTACACCTTC
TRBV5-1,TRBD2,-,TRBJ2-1,CASSLGGTSGNEQFF,TGCGCCAGCAGCTTGGGCGGGACTAGCGGTAATGAGCAGTTCTTC
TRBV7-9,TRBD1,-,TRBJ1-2,CASSLITGEVNYGYTF,TGTGCCAGCAGCCTAATTACAGGGGAGGTTAACTATGGCTACACCTTC
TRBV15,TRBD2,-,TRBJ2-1,CATSRLAGGSNEQFF,TGTGCCACCAGCAGACTAGCGGGGGGGTCCAATGAGCAGTTCTTC
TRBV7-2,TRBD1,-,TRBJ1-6,CATGRQGTYNSPLHF,TGTGCCACTGGGCGACAGGGGACCTATAATTCACCCCTCCACTTT
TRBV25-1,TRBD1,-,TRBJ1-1,CASSETGGTEAFF,TGTGCCAGCAGTGAGACAGGGGGCACTGAAGCTTTCTTT
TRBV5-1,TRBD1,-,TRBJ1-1,CASSLAGTGESNTEAFF,TGCGCCAGCAGCTTGGCTGGGACAGGGGAATCGAACACTGAAGCTTTCTTT
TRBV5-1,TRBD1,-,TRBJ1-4,CASSSDRGRFEKLFF,TGCGCCAGCAGCTCGGACAGGGGGCGCTTTGAAAAACTGTTTTTT
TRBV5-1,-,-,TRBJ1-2,CASSSGVGGSYTF,TGCGCCAGCAGCTCGGGGGTTGGGGGAAGCTACACCTTC
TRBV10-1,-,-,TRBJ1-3,CASSPGTGNTIYF,TGCGCCAGCAGCCCTGGGACAGGAAACACCATATATTTT
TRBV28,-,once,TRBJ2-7,CASYREPSYEQYF,TGTGCCAGCTATCGGGAACCCTCATACGAGCAGTACTTC
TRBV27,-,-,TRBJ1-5,CASSPRARPNQPQHF,TGTGCCAGCAGCCCCAGAGCGAGACCCAATCAGCCCCAGCATTTT
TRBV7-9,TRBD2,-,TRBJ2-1,CASSLLGGGRGNEQFF,TGTGCCAGCAGCTTATTGGGCGGGGGGCGCGGCAATGAGCAGTTCTTC
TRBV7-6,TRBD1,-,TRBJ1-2,CASSRLGQGNGYTF,TGTGCCAGCAGCCGGTTAGGACAGGGGAATGGCTACACCTTC
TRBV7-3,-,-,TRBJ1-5,CASSSQREGPQHF,TGTGCCAGCAGCTCTCAAAGGGAGGGGCCCCAGCATTTT
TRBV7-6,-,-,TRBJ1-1,CASSLEIVGEAFF,TGTGCCAGCAGCTTAGAGATCGTCGGTGAAGCTTTCTTT
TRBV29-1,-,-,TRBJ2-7,CSVGRQHSYEQYF,TGCAGCGTTGGGAGACAGCACTCCTACGAGCAGTACTTC
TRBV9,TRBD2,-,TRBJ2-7,CASSVVRLAGLIYEQYF,TGTGCCAGCAGCGTAGTGAGACTAGCGGGACTAATATACGAGCAGTACTTC
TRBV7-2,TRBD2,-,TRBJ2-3,CASSRLQIGGALDTQYF,TGTGCCAGCAGCCGACTTCAAATCGGGGGGGCCCTCGATACGCAGTATTTT
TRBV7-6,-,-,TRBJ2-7,CASSLSWQGGNEQYF,TGTGCCAGCAGCTTATCCTGGCAGGGAGGCAACGAGCAGTACTTC
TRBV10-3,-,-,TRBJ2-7,CAISEGTGRNEQYF,TGTGCCATCAGTGAAGGTACAGGTAGAAACGAGCAGTACTTC
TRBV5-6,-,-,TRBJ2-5,CASSLIQGGLETQYF,TGTGCCAGCAGCTTAATTCAGGGGGGATTAGAGACCCAGTACTTC
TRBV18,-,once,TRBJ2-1,CASSPEQTNEQFF,TGTGCCAGCTCACCAGAACAGACCAATGAGCAGTTCTTC
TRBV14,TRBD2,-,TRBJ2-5,CASSQRTSGGETQYF,TGTGCCAGCAGCCAAAGGACTAGCGGGGGGGAGACCCAGTACTTC
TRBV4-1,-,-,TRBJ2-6,CASSQPTGFGSGANVLTF,TGCGCCAGCAGCCAGCCGACAGGATTTGGCTCTGGGGCCAACGTCCTGACTTTC
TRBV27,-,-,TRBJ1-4,CASGLESSGKLFF,TGTGCCAGCGGATTGGAGAGTTCTGGAAAACTGTTTTTT
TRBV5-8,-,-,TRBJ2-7,CASSLAVIQGGFDEQYF,TGTGCCAGCAGCTTGGCAGTTATCCAGGGTGGATTCGACGAGCAGTACTTC
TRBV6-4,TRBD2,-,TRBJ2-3,CASSDLAGGDTQYF,TGTGCCAGCAGTGACCTAGCGGGGGGAGATACGCAGTATTTT
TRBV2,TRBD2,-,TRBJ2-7,CASSGIAGNEQYF,TGTGCCAGCAGTGGTATAGCGGGGAACGAGCAGTACTTC
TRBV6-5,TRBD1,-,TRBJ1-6,CASSFSGTGLSSPLHF,TGTGCCAGCAGTTTTTCCGGGACAGGGTTGAGTTCACCCCTCCACTTT
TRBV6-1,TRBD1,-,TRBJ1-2,CASSEATGQGPGGYTF,TGTGCCAGCAGTGAAGCGACCGGACAGGGGCCCGGTGGCTACACCTTC
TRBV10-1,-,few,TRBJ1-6,CASSPGNSPLHF,TGCGCCAGCAGTCCAGGGAATTCACCCCTCCACTTT
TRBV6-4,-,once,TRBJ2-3,CASSDGSWPGTDTQYF,TGTGCCAGCAGTGACGGGTCTTGGCCAGGGACAGATACGCAGTATTTT
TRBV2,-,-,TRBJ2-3,CASRRQRSTDTQYF,TGTGCCAGCAGGCGGCAGCGGAGCACAGATACGCAGTATTTT
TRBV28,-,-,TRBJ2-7,CASSTLYEQYF,TGTGCCAGCAGTACGCTATACGAGCAGTACTTC